One and the same sample provided the 15 T cell receptor beta chains below, sequenced in a study of regulatory T cells in long-lasting Graves disease. CDR3-region Arm-PCR and iRepertoire HTBI primers produced the TCR beta libraries. MiXCR, run by TCRdb on the multiplex PCR reads, gives a single entry per CDR3 protein. The table has approximately 270,000 distinct CDR3 sequences, about 20% seen once. The time point was: newly diagnosed GD, antithyroid drugs for less than 3 months. PBMCs provided the RNA from which the TCR library was made. This sample was shared with a second study, whose subject was T cells in Graves' hyperthyroidism and ophthalmopathy.

The sample here was peripheral blood mononuclear cells (PBMCs), taken at new diagnosis, from a patient treated with antithyroid drugs. The receptor set was obtained from a woman under 40 with Graves disease.

The sample holds many counts of this clonotype. An end of the junction differs from the germline gene, which may be a read error. The chain couples TRBV12-3 or TRBV12-4 to TRBJ1-2, with D uncertain. The CDR3 totals 11 residues. CDR3 loop: CASSLGGGYTF. For the CDR3, the DNA is TGTGCCAGCAGCTTAGGTGGCGGCTACACCTTC.

This clonotype was found many times. This chain joins TRBV18 and TRBJ1-4, with D unclear. Germline loops: CDR1 KGHSH, CDR2 LQKENI. With 2 bases removed from V and 8 bases from J, the gap between germline ends came to 9 bases. This CDR3 has 13 residues. The CDR3 coding sequence is TGTGCCAGCTCACCAGGGGTCGCGGAAAAACTGTTTTTT. Translated: CASSPGVAEKLFF.

This clonotype was observed at least ten times. The chain is built from TRBV19 and TRBJ1-5; tentatively, D is TRBD1 (6 bases). The length of the CDR3 is 15 residues. In germline, CDR1 is LNHDA, CDR2 SQIVND (reference sequence). Trimming took 3 bases from V and 6 from J, leaving 15 bases between them. The CDR3 region is CASSIESGVSQPQHF. CDR3 nucleotides: TGTGCCAGTAGTATCGAATCAGGGGTGAGTCAGCCCCAGCATTTT. The full variable domain, completed using reference TRBV19 and TRBJ1-5, is DGGITQSPKYLFRKEGQNVTLSCEQNLNHDAMYWYRQDPGQGLRLIYYSQIVNDFQKGDIAEGYSVSREKKESFPLTVTSAQKNPTAFYLCASSIESGVSQPQHFGDGTRLSIL.

The chain combines TRBV7-9 with TRBJ2-5; D unresolved. The CDR3 is 15 amino acids. V gave up 1 base and J gave up 4 bases, with 13 bases separating them. CDR1 SEHNR and CDR2 FQNEAQ come from the germline V gene (reference sequence). CDR3 DNA: TGTGCCAGCAGCTTAGTAGGTTATCGCGGAGAGACCCAGTACTTC. It encodes CASSLVGYRGETQYF.

This clonotype was seen a handful of times. This chain links TRBV6-1 with TRBJ1-3; D is undetermined. This CDR3 comprises 14 residues. CDR1 MNHNS and CDR2 SASEGT come from the germline V gene. V gave up 5 bases and J gave up 2 bases, with 10 bases separating them. Written as DNA, the CDR3 is TGTGCCAGCAGTCCAGGAAGGGCTGGAAACACCATATATTTT. Its translation is CASSPGRAGNTIYF.

In its sample, this clonotype was seen many times. The CDR3 nucleotides read TGTGCCAGCAGCTCGGGCGGCGCGGCTGAAGCTTTCTTT. This codes for CASSSGGAAEAFF. The chain employs TRBV7-9 and TRBJ1-1; D not resolved. The CDR3 is 13 amino acids. The germline V gene has CDR1 SEHNR and CDR2 FQNEAQ (reference sequence). V gave up 4 bases and J gave up 6 bases, with 12 bases separating them. Based on the CDR3 plus reference TRBV7-9 and TRBJ1-1, the full variable domain is DTGVSQNPRHKITKRGQNVTFRCDPISEHNRLYWYRQTLGQGPEFLTYFQNEAQLEKSRLLSDRFSAERPKGSFSTLEIQRTEQGDSAMYLCASSSGGAAEAFFGQGTRLTVV.

This clonotype was observed many times. The gene calls are TRBV12-5 and TRBJ2-2; 7 bases match TRBD1. The germline gives CDR1 LGHNT, CDR2 FRNRAP. This CDR3 has 15 amino acids. The junction had 7 bases not matched to a gene; V was cut back by 6 bases and J by 3 bases. CDR3 sequence reads: CASGSGTVDTGELFF. The CDR3 DNA sequence: TGTGCTAGTGGGTCCGGGACAGTGGACACCGGGGAGCTGTTTTTT. Using reference TRBV12-5 and TRBJ2-2 for the parts outside the CDR3, the full variable domain is DARVTQTPRHKVTEMGQEVTMRCQPILGHNTVFWYRQTMMQGLELLAYFRNRAPLDDSGMPKDRFSAEMPDATLATLKIQPSEPRDSAVYFCASGSGTVDTGELFFGEGSRLTVL.

The CDR3 sequence: CASSLVVSANYGYTF. In DNA, the CDR3 is TGTGCCAGCAGTTTAGTAGTTAGCGCTAACTATGGCTACACCTTC. The chain uses TRBV28 and TRBJ1-2; D unresolved. With 2 bases removed from V and 0 bases from J, the gap between germline ends came to 10 bases. The CDR3 covers 15 residues. CDR1 and CDR2 (germline): MDHEN, SYDVKM.

In its sample, this clonotype was seen many times. The gene calls are TRBV2 and TRBJ2-2; 9 nucleotides match TRBD1. The CDR3 covers 15 residues. CDR1 and CDR2 from the germline V gene are SNHLY and FYNNEI. V shed 4 bases and J 4 bases; nucleotides not matched to a gene: 4. CDR3 region: CASSGQTGGTGELFF. In DNA form, the CDR3 reads TGTGCCAGCAGTGGCCAGACAGGGGGCACCGGGGAGCTGTTTTTT.

There are many counts of this clonotype. V and J are TRBV6-1 and TRBJ1-1; a weak D match, TRBD1 (6 bases). The length of the CDR3 is 18 residues. Germline loops: CDR1 MNHNS, CDR2 SASEGT. Deletions cut 7 bases from V and 0 bases from J, with 24 bases between. The CDR3 loop is CASNTLRDRSQLNTEAFF. As DNA, the CDR3 is TGTGCCAGCAACACCCTCCGCGACAGGAGTCAGCTGAACACTGAAGCTTTCTTT.

The gene calls are TRBV12-3 or TRBV12-4 and TRBJ2-7; maybe TRBD2 (6 bases). The CDR3 loop spans 15 amino acids. Trimming cost V 6 bases and J 2 bases, with 17 bases left between them. Here the CDR3 reads CASRHELAPTYEQYF. Written as DNA, the CDR3 is TGTGCCAGCAGGCACGAACTAGCCCCCACCTACGAGCAGTACTTC.

This clonotype appeared many times. V gene TRBV4-1 combines with J gene TRBJ1-2; D unclear. The CDR3 is 14 residues long. Germline V gene data show CDR1 as MGHRA and CDR2 as YSYEKL. Trimming shortened V by 0 bases and J by 3 bases, and 8 bases separated the two germline ends. CDR3 in amino acids: CASSQDMDYYGYTF. The CDR3, as DNA: TGCGCCAGCAGCCAAGATATGGATTACTATGGCTACACCTTC.

A note on this clonotype: This likely reflects a read error, since a far larger clone is one base away. V and J are TRBV7-9 and TRBJ1-1; D gene unclear. V dropped 6 bases and J dropped 6 bases, with 11 bases sitting between them. Germline CDR1 and CDR2: SEHNR and FQNEAQ (reference sequence). The CDR3 is made up of 12 amino acids. CDR3 DNA sequence: TGTGCCAGCAGACCATCGCGGGCTGAAGCTTTCTTT. Translating gives CASRPSRAEAFF.

The sample holds many counts of this clonotype. This chain connects TRBV5-1 to TRBJ1-2; TRBD1 matches at 8 bases. CDR3 length: 16 residues. The trim removed 3 bases at V and 6 bases at J, leaving 13 bases unmatched. The germline gives CDR1 SGHRS, CDR2 YFSETQ. The CDR3 sequence is CASSSIQVTGEDGYTF. The CDR3 nucleotides read TGCGCCAGCAGCTCCATACAAGTGACAGGGGAAGATGGCTACACCTTC.

This clonotype has ten or more counts. This chain joins TRBV12-3 or TRBV12-4 and TRBJ2-6; no reliable D call. V lost 8 bases and J 4 bases, leaving 6 bases between the germline ends. The CDR3 is 12 amino acids. In DNA, the CDR3 is TGTGCCAGCTTAACCGGGGCCAACGTCCTGACTTTC. This codes for CASLTGANVLTF.